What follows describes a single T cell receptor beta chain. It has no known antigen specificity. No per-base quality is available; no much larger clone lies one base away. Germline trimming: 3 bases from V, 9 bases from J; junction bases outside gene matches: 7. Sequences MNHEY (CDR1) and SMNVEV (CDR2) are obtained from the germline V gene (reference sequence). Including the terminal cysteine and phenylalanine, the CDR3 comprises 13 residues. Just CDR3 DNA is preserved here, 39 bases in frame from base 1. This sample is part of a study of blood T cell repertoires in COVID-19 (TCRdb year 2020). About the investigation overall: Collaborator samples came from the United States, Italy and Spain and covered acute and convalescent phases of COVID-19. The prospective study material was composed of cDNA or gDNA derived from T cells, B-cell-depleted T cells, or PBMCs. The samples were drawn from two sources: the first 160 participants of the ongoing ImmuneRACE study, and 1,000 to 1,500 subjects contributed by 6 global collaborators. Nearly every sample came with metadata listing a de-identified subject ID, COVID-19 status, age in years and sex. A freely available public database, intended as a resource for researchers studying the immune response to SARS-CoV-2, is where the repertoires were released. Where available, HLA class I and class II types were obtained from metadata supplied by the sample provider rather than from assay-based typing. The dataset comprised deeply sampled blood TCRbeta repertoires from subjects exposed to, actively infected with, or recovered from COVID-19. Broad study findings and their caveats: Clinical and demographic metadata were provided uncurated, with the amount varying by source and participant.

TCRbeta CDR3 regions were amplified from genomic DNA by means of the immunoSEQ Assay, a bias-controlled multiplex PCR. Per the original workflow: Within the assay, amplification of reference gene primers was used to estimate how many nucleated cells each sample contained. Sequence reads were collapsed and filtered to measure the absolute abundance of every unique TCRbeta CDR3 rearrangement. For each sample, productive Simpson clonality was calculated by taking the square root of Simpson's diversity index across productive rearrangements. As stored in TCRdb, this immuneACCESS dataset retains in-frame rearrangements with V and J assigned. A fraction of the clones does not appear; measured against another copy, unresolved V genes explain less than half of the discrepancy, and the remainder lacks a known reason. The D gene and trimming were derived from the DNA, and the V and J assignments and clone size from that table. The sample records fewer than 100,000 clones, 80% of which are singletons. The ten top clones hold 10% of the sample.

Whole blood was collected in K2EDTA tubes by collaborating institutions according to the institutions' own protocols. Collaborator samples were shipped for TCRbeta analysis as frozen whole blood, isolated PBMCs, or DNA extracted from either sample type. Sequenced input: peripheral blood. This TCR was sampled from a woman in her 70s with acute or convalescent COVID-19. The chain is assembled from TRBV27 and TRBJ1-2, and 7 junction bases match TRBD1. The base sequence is TGTGCCAGCAGTTTCGACAGGGTTGGGAGCTACACCTTC. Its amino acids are CASSFDRVGSYTF.